One sample yielded the 25 T cell receptor beta chains listed below, sequenced in a study of Graves' ophthalmopathy and Graves' hyperthyroidism. The sequenced template was RNA, covering the TCR beta CDR3 region. RT-PCR in the first round used HTBI primers; a second-round multiplex PCR followed. TCRdb reprocessed the multiplex PCR reads via MiXCR and lists one record per CDR3 protein. The sample records around 660,000 distinct CDR3 sequences, about two fifths being singletons. Input material: peripheral blood. The receptor source for this set is an adult man with Graves' ophthalmopathy.

A note on this clonotype: A read error is possible here, since a much larger clone lies one base away. The rearrangement links TRBV7-9 to TRBJ1-3, with D perhaps matching TRBD1 (6 bases). The V end was cut by 4 bases, the J end by 2 bases, with 27 bases between. Germline V CDR1 and CDR2: SEHNR, FQNEAQ (reference sequence). CDR3 length: 20 residues. The CDR3 loop is CASSYKRVGQSKNAGNTIYF. The CDR3 nucleotides are TGTGCCAGCAGCTATAAACGCGTGGGACAAAGTAAAAATGCTGGAAACACCATATATTTT.

In regard to this clonotype: A far larger clone is only one base removed, so a read error is likely. CDR3 amino acids: CASTLENSPLHF. In DNA, the CDR3 is TGTGCCAGCACTTTGGAAAATTCACCCCTCCACTTT. The rearrangement uses TRBV9 and TRBJ1-6, with unresolved D. CDR3 size: 12 residues. V lost 6 bases and J lost 7, with 8 bases in between. The germline CDR1 and CDR2 sequences are SGDLS and YYNGEE.

This clonotype was found many times. This clone may be a read error of a much larger clone one base away. V usage is TRBV29-1 and J usage is TRBJ1-2; 9 bases line up with TRBD1. Germline loops: CDR1 SQVTM, CDR2 ANQGSEA. V lost 4 bases and J lost 2; bases outside the gene matches: 5. This CDR3 has 14 amino acids. The CDR3 region has the DNA TGCAGCGTTGGGACAGGGGTCTCGAACTATGGCTACACCTTC. Residues: CSVGTGVSNYGYTF.

With respect to this clonotype: This may stem from a read error, because a much larger clone lies one nucleotide away. This chain uses TRBV19 with TRBJ2-7; no firm D call. Germline V gene lookup returns CDR1 LNHDA and CDR2 SQIVND (reference sequence). V lost 5 bases and J 0 bases, leaving 8 bases between the germline ends. CDR3 size: 13 residues. DNA for the CDR3: TGTGCCAGTAGTGTATTCGGCTCCTACGAGCAGTACTTC. It yields the protein CASSVFGSYEQYF.

The rearrangement joins TRBV20-1 to TRBJ1-1, with 8 bases fitting TRBD1. CDR1 and CDR2 (germline): DFQATT, SNEGSKA (reference sequence). V shed 3 bases and J 4 bases; nucleotides not matched to a gene: 4. This CDR3 comprises 13 residues. CDR3 bases: TGCAGTGCTAGCCCCACAGGGGGCACTGAAGCTTTCTTT. Encoded protein: CSASPTGGTEAFF.

This rearrangement joins TRBV25-1 to TRBJ1-4, with D possibly matching TRBD1 (5 bases). Deletions cut 4 bases from V and 6 bases from J, with 12 bases between. This CDR3 region has 14 residues. Germline lookup yields CDR1 MGHDK and CDR2 SYGVNS. The CDR3 DNA sequence: TGTGCCAGCAGTGTACTCGGGGGTTATGAAAAACTGTTTTTT. It specifies CASSVLGGYEKLFF.

Turning to this clonotype: In this CDR3 the conserved last residue, phenylalanine or tryptophan, is missing, so a read error is likely. It is unclear where the CDR3 begins or ends on the DNA, so no DNA is shown, and the CDR3 is as TCRdb lists it. This sequence joins TRBV7-2 and TRBJ2-5; the D call of TRBD2 is as the table states it, not checked on the DNA. The CDR3 spans 10 amino acids, including both terminal residues. CDR1 is SGHTA and CDR2 is FQGNSA in the germline V gene. CDR3 sequence reads: CASSPATGTS.

Many counts were recorded for this clonotype. The chain employs TRBV7-2 and TRBJ1-1; D is unclear. This CDR3 region has 15 residues. Per germline, CDR1 SGHTA and CDR2 FQGNSA. Trimming stripped 0 bases from V and 0 bases from J, with 8 bases between. CDR3 DNA: TGTGCCAGCAGCTTAGCAGGCAGTTTGAACACTGAAGCTTTCTTT. Translation gives CASSLAGSLNTEAFF.

Written as DNA, the CDR3 is TGTGCCACCAGTGATTCCCCAGGGCCAAACAATGAGCAGTTCTTC. Translation gives CATSDSPGPNNEQFF. The chain uses TRBV24-1 and TRBJ2-1, with a weak D call TRBD1 (5 bases). Per the germline V gene, CDR1 is KGHDR and CDR2 is SFDVKD. Between the trimmed V and J ends, which lost 2 bases and 5 bases, there was a span of 12 bases. This CDR3 region has 15 residues.

Worth noting for this clonotype: A much larger clone is a single base away; this may be a read error. The chain has TRBV9 and TRBJ1-5, with 10 bases that match TRBD1. The J segment lost 11 bases and the V segment lost 5 bases, leaving 7 bases of the junction unmatched. Germline lookup yields CDR1 SGDLS and CDR2 YYNGEE. This CDR3 region has 13 residues. The CDR3 nucleotides are TGTGCCAGCAGATCGACAGGGGGCTCGTCCCAGCATTTT. Translated, it gives CASRSTGGSSQHF.

The genes are TRBV5-4 and TRBJ1-1, with 7 bases identical to TRBD1. The CDR3 is 15 residues long. Looked up from germline, CDR1 is SGHNT and CDR2 is YYREEE (reference sequence). V lost 4 bases to trimming and J lost 0 bases; unmatched junction nucleotides: 6. DNA of the CDR3: TGTGCCAGCAGCGAGGGACAGCTCATGAACACTGAAGCTTTCTTT. This gives the protein CASSEGQLMNTEAFF. Filled out from reference TRBV5-4 and TRBJ1-1, the complete variable domain reads ETGVTQSPTHLIKTRGQQVTLRCSSQSGHNTVSWYQQALGQGPQFIFQYYREEENGRGNFPPRFSGLQFPNYSSELNVNALELDDSALYLCASSEGQLMNTEAFFGQGTRLTVV.

This clonotype was seen ten or more times. This sequence joins TRBV12-3 or TRBV12-4 and TRBJ1-4; TRBD1 matches at 8 bases. V shed 6 bases and J 8 bases; nucleotides not matched to a gene: 8. The length of the CDR3 is 14 residues. CDR3 DNA: TGTGCCAGCAGGTCGACAGGGGATGGGGAAAAACTGTTTTTT. Translated: CASRSTGDGEKLFF.

V usage is TRBV25-1 and J usage is TRBJ1-6, with TRBD1 matching over 11 bases. The trim removed 6 bases at V and 7 bases at J, leaving 8 bases unmatched. The CDR3 totals 16 residues. Per germline, CDR1 MGHDK and CDR2 SYGVNS. CDR3 in amino acids: CASREGGTGGNSPLHF. The CDR3, as DNA: TGTGCCAGCAGAGAAGGCGGGACAGGGGGAAATTCACCCCTCCACTTT.

The V gene is TRBV10-3, the J gene TRBJ1-2; D not resolved. The germline CDR1 and CDR2 sequences are ENHRY and SYGVKD. V lost 3 bases to trimming and J lost 14 bases, with 13 bases between them. The CDR3 is 11 residues long. CDR3 coding DNA: TGTGCCATCAGTGACAAGGCGGGATCAACCTTC. Protein sequence: CAISDKAGSTF.

This clonotype was recorded at least ten times. V usage is TRBV7-2 and J usage is TRBJ1-1, with TRBD1 matching 7 bases. Germline V gene sequence: CDR1 SGHTA, CDR2 FQGNSA. The V and J ends lost 4 bases and 3 bases, in that order; junction bases with no gene match: 2. The CDR3 extends over 13 amino acids. The CDR3 DNA follows: TGTGCCAGCAGCTCCCAGGGGGACACTGAAGCTTTCTTT. This translates into CASSSQGDTEAFF.

This sequence joins TRBV5-8 and TRBJ2-5; TRBD2 agrees at 10 bases. This CDR3 has 15 amino acids. CDR1 SGHTS and CDR2 YDEGEE come from the germline V gene. With 4 bases clipped from V and 5 bases from J, the junction kept 8 bases outside the gene matches. DNA of the CDR3: TGTGCCAGCAGCCAAACTAGCGGGAAAGGGGAGACCCAGTACTTC. Protein product: CASSQTSGKGETQYF. Drawing the rest from reference TRBV5-8 and TRBJ2-5, the complete variable domain is EAGVTQSPTHLIKTRGQQATLRCSPISGHTSVYWYQQALGLGLQFLLWYDEGEERNRGNFPPRFSGRQFPNYSSELNVNALELEDSALYLCASSQTSGKGETQYFGPGTRLLVL.

In regard to this clonotype: A junction boundary mismatches the germline segment, possibly from a read error. The V gene is TRBV10-3, the J gene TRBJ1-2; D remains ambiguous. The germline gives CDR1 ENHRY, CDR2 SYGVKD. The CDR3 length is 12 residues. The CDR3 DNA reads as TGTGCCAGCAGTGACACACCTTATGGCTACACCTTC. Translated: CASSDTPYGYTF.

The V call is TRBV7-9, the J call TRBJ1-5; D unresolved. V shed 5 bases and J shed 12 bases, with 5 bases lying between them. The length of the CDR3 is 9 residues. The germline V gene encodes CDR1 SEHNR and CDR2 FQNEAQ (reference sequence). CDR3: CASSPRQHF. The CDR3 DNA is TGTGCCAGCAGCCCCCGCCAGCATTTT.

The chain is built from TRBV4-2 and TRBJ2-2; perhaps D is TRBD1 or TRBD2 (5 bases each). The V and J ends lost 0 bases and 6 bases respectively, with 11 bases between them. The CDR3 runs 15 residues. Germline lookup yields CDR1 LGHNA and CDR2 YNFKEQ. The CDR3 DNA follows: TGTGCCAGCAGCCAAGATACGAGGGGAGCCGGGGAGCTGTTTTTT. Residues: CASSQDTRGAGELFF.

Worth noting for this clonotype: A much larger clone sits a single nucleotide away, making a read error possible. V and J are TRBV14 and TRBJ1-2; TRBD1 aligns across 8 bases. There are 15 residues in the CDR3. V lost 10 bases to trimming and J lost 7 bases; unmatched junction nucleotides: 17. The germline gives CDR1 SGHDN, CDR2 FVKESK. The CDR3 here is CATSTSGQVHRGYTF. The CDR3 bases are TGTGCCACCTCCACGTCGGGACAGGTTCATCGTGGCTACACCTTC.

V and J are TRBV2 and TRBJ2-7; TRBD2 might be the D (5 bases). The J call is uncertain, as TRBJ2-1 better fits the DNA end. Germline V gives CDR1 SNHLY, CDR2 FYNNEI. The CDR3 totals 16 residues. The DNA of the CDR3 is TGTGCCAGCACGAAAATCGGGGTCAGGTCCTACAATGAGCAGTTCTTC. Translated, it gives CASTKIGVRSYNEQFF.

At least ten counts were recorded for this clonotype. The chain recombines TRBV19 with TRBJ1-4, with D possibly being TRBD1 (6 bases). Germline V CDR1 and CDR2: LNHDA, SQIVND (reference sequence). The CDR3 length is 15 residues. V was cut by 3 bases and J by 0 bases, with 8 bases left in between. The CDR3 protein is CASSIWTATNEKLFF. The CDR3 DNA is TGTGCCAGTAGTATCTGGACAGCAACTAATGAAAAACTGTTTTTT.

Notes on this clonotype: Relative to the germline gene, one junction end is altered; a read error may explain this. The chain employs TRBV5-1 and TRBJ1-2; 10 nucleotides match TRBD1. Germline CDR1 reads SGHRS; CDR2 reads YFSETQ. CDR3 length: 14 residues. As DNA, the CDR3 is TGTGCCAGCAGCTTTTTGACAGGGGGCGATGGCTACACCTTC. This sequence encodes CASSFLTGGDGYTF.

The chain links TRBV6-2 or TRBV6-3 to TRBJ1-5; maybe TRBD1 (6 bases). Germline V gene data show CDR1 as MNHEY and CDR2 as SVGEGT. Deletions cut 7 bases from V and 6 bases from J, with 25 bases between. The CDR3 covers 17 residues. The DNA of the CDR3 is TGTGCCAGCAACCGACGCCTAATACGGGGGGCGCGTCAGCCCCAGCATTTT. Encoded protein: CASNRRLIRGARQPQHF.

This clonotype was observed at least ten times. The chain links TRBV20-1 to TRBJ1-2; tentative D call: TRBD1 (6 bases). The CDR3 has 14 amino acids. From germline, CDR1 is DFQATT and CDR2 SNEGSKA (reference sequence). With 5 bases removed from V and 4 bases from J, the gap between germline ends came to 17 bases. The CDR3 loop is CSALYREPTYGYTF. The CDR3 nucleotides read TGCAGTGCTCTGTACAGGGAGCCTACCTATGGCTACACCTTC.